This TCR beta chain was identified in a study of T cells in Graves' hyperthyroidism and ophthalmopathy. Overall study findings and caveats: Through a model of 13 V-J features, ophthalmopathy was separated from stable hyperthyroidism.

The TCR beta CDR3 regions underwent amplification using RNA transcripts as the source. TCR CDR3 underwent first-round RT-PCR with the HTBI primer set. TCRdb re-derived calls from the multiplex PCR reads in MiXCR, one entry per CDR3 protein. The sample has approximately 600,000 distinct CDR3 sequences, 12% to 15% seen once. Exclusion followed for patients with uncontrolled infection, other autoimmune disease, pregnancy or lactation. Diagnostic assessment was based on clinical symptoms, serum thyroxine and TRAb, thyroid ultrasound and orbital computed tomography. PBMCs stemmed from 8.5 to 10 ml fresh peripheral blood. The CDR3 has 17 residues. The V and J ends lost 4 bases and 1 base respectively, with 20 bases between them. Germline CDR1 SGHTS, CDR2 YDEGEE. Concerning this clonotype: The antigen remains unidentified.

The J gene is TRBJ1-1, the V gene TRBV5-8; D gene ambiguous. Sequencing was done on a sample of blood. The clonotype comes from a woman aged 18-35 years with Graves' ophthalmopathy. The CDR3: CASSPEVLAARNTEAFF. The CDR3 coding sequence is TGTGCCAGCAGCCCAGAGGTGTTGGCAGCTAGGAACACTGAAGCTTTCTTT. Supplemented by reference TRBV5-8 and TRBJ1-1, the full variable domain reads EAGVTQSPTHLIKTRGQQATLRCSPISGHTSVYWYQQALGLGLQFLLWYDEGEERNRGNFPPRFSGRQFPNYSSELNVNALELEDSALYLCASSPEVLAARNTEAFFGQGTRLTVV.